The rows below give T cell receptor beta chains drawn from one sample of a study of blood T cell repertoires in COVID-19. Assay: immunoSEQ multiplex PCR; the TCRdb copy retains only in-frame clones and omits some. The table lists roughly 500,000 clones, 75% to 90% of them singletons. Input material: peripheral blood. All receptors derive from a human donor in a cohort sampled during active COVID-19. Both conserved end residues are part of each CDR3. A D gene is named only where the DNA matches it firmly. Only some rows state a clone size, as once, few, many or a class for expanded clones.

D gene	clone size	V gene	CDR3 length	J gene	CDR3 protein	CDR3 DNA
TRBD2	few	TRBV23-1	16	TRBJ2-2	CASSQRVAGNTGELFF	TGCGCCAGCAGTCAAAGGGTAGCGGGGAACACCGGGGAGCTGTTTTTT
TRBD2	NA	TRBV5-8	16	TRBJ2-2	CASSRRTSGYTGELFF	TGTGCCAGCAGCCGCCGGACTAGCGGTTACACCGGGGAGCTGTTTTTT
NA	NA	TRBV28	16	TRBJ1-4	CASTSPVERGSEKLFF	TGTGCCAGCACCTCTCCAGTGGAAAGGGGGAGTGAAAAACTGTTTTTT
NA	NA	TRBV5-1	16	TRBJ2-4	CASSLSDSIAKNIQYF	TGCGCCAGCAGCTTATCCGACAGTATAGCCAAAAACATTCAGTACTTC
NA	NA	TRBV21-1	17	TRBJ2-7	CASSFRGQLRGLAGWYF	TGTGCCAGCAGCTTCCGGGGACAGTTGAGGGGATTGGCCGGCTGGTACTTC
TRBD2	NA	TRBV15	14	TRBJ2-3	CATSPRLATDTQYF	TGTGCCACCTCCCCCCGACTAGCCACAGATACGCAGTATTTT
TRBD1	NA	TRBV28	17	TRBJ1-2	CASFFQGAVESGPGYTF	TGTGCCAGCTTTTTCCAGGGGGCGGTCGAAAGTGGACCTGGCTACACCTTC
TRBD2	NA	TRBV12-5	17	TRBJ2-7	CASGLSSVAGAIHEQYF	TGTGCTAGTGGTTTGTCCTCTGTAGCGGGAGCAATCCACGAGCAGTACTTC
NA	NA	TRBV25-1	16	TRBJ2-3	CASLAEGLVGTDTQYF	TGTGCCAGCTTGGCGGAGGGCCTGGTTGGCACAGATACGCAGTATTTT
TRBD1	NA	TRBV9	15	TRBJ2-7	CASSVEDRASDEQYF	TGTGCCAGCAGCGTAGAGGACAGGGCTTCTGACGAGCAGTACTTC
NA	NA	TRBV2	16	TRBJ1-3	CASSEAGPRKGDTIYF	TGTGCCAGCAGTGAAGCAGGGCCAAGAAAAGGGGACACCATATATTTT
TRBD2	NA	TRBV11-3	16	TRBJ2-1	CASSDRLAGGGAEQFF	TGTGCCAGCAGCGATCGACTAGCGGGAGGGGGGGCGGAGCAGTTCTTC
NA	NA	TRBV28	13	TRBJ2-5	CASTGGLQETQYF	TGTGCAAGCACCGGGGGACTCCAAGAGACCCAGTACTTC
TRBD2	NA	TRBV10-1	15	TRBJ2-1	CASNELADINNEQFF	TGCGCCAGCAACGAACTAGCGGACATAAACAATGAGCAGTTCTTC
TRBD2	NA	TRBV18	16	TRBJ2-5	CASSPESSGREETQYF	TGTGCCAGCTCACCAGAGAGTAGCGGGAGAGAAGAGACCCAGTACTTC